This TCR beta chain comes out of a study of shared clonotypes between healthy human individuals. This CDR3 is built from 13 residues. V was cut by 0 bases and J by 8 bases, with 10 bases left in between. The germline V gene encodes CDR1 ENHRY and CDR2 SYGVKD. Assay: immunoSEQ multiplex PCR; the TCRdb copy retains only in-frame clones and omits some. The table has around 530,000 clones, 70% to 80% seen once; the top ten hold about 12%. The chain couples TRBV10-3 to TRBJ1-2; D remains ambiguous. The sequenced material came from PBMCs. The origin of this receptor is a woman aged 40 to 50 in good health. Some clones in this sample may be carry-over from other donors' samples. CDR3 loop: CAISESNLGGYTF. CDR3 in DNA: TGTGCCATCAGTGAGTCGAATCTGGGCGGCTACACCTTC.